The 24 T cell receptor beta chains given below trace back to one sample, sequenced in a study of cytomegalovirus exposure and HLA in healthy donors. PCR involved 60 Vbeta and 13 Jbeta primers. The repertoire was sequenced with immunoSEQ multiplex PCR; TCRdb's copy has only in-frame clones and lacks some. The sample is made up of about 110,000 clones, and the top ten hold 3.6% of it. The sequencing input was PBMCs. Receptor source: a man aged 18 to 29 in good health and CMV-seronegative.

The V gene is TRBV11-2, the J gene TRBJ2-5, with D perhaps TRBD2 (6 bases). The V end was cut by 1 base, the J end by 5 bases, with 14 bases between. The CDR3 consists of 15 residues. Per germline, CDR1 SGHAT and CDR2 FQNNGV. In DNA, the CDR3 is TGTGCCAGCAGCTTAGGACTAGAACTGTCGGAGACCCAGTACTTC. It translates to CASSLGLELSETQYF.

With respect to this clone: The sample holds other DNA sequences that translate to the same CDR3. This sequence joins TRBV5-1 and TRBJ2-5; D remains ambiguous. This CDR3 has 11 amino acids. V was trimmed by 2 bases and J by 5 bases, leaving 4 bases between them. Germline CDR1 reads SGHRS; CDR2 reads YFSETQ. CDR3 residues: CASSFGETQYF. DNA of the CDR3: TGCGCCAGCAGCTTCGGTGAGACCCAGTACTTC.

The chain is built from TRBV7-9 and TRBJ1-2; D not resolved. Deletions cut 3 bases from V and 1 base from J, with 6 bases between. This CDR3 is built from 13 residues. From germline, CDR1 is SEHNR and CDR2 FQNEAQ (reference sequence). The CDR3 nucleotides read TGTGCCAGCAGCTTTGGGAGTAACTATGGCTACACCTTC. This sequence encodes CASSFGSNYGYTF.

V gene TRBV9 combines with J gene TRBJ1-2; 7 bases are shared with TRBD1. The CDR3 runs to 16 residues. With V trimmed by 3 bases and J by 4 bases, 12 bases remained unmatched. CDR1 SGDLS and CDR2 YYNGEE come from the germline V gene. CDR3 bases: TGTGCCAGCAGCGCCGGACCAGGGACAGATAGCTATGGCTACACCTTC. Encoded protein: CASSAGPGTDSYGYTF.

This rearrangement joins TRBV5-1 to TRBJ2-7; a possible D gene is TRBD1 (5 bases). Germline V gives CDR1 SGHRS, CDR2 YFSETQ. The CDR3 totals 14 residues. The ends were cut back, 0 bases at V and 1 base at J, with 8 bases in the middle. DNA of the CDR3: TGCGCCAGCAGCTTGGAGGGGTCGTCCTACGAGCAGTACTTC. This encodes CASSLEGSSYEQYF.

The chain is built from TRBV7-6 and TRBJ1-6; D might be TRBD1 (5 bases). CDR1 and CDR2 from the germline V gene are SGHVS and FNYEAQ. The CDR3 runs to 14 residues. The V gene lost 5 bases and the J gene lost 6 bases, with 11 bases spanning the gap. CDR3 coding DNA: TGTGCCAGCAGCCGGGACTTCCTTAATTCACCCCTCCACTTT. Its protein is CASSRDFLNSPLHF.

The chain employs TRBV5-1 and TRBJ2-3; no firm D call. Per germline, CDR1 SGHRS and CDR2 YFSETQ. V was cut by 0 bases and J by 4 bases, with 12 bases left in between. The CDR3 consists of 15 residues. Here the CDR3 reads CASSLVVSSPDTQYF. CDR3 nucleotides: TGCGCCAGCAGCTTGGTAGTTAGCTCTCCAGATACGCAGTATTTT.

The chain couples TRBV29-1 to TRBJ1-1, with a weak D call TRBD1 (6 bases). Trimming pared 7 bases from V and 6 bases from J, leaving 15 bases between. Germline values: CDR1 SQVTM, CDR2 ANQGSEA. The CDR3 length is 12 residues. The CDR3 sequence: CSAERGSSEAFF. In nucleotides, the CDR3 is TGCAGCGCCGAGAGGGGGTCTTCTGAAGCTTTCTTT.

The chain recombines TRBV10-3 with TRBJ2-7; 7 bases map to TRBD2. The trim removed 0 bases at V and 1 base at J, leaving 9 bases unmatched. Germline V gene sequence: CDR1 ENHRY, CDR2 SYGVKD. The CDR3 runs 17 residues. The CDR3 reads CAISESRILADSYEQYF. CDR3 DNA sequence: TGTGCCATCAGTGAGTCCAGGATCCTAGCGGATTCCTACGAGCAGTACTTC.

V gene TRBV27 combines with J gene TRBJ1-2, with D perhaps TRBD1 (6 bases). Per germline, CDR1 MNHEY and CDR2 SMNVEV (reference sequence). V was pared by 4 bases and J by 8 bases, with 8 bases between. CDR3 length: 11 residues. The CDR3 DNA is TGTGCCAGCAGTTCCGGACAGGGCTACACCTTC. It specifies CASSSGQGYTF.

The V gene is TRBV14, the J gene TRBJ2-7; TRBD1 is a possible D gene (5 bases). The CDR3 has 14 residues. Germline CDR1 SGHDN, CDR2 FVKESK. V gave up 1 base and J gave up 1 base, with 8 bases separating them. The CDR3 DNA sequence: TGTGCCAGCAGCCAAGGGGGCCCTTCCTACGAGCAGTACTTC. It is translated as CASSQGGPSYEQYF. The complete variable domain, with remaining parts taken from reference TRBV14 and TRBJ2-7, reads EAGVTQFPSHSVIEKGQTVTLRCDPISGHDNLYWYRRVMGKEIKFLLHFVKESKQDESGMPNNRFLAERTGGTYSTLKVQPAELEDSGVYFCASSQGGPSYEQYFGPGTRLTVT.

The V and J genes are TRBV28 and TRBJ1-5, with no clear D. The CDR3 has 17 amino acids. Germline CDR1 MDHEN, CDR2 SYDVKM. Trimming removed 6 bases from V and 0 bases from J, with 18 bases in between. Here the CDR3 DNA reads TGTGCCAGCAGCCTCTGGGCCGACGTATATAGCAATCAGCCCCAGCATTTT. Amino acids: CASSLWADVYSNQPQHF. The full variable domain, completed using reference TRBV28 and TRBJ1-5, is DVKVTQSSRYLVKRTGEKVFLECVQDMDHENMFWYRQDPGLGLRLIYFSYDVKMKEKGDIPEGYSVSREKKERFSLILESASTNQTSMYLCASSLWADVYSNQPQHFGDGTRLSIL.

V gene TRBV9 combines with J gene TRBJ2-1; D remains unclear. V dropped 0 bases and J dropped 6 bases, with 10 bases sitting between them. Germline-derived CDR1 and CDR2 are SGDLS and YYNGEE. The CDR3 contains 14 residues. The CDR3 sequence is CASSVDGGSNEQFF. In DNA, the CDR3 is TGTGCCAGCAGCGTAGACGGCGGATCCAATGAGCAGTTCTTC.

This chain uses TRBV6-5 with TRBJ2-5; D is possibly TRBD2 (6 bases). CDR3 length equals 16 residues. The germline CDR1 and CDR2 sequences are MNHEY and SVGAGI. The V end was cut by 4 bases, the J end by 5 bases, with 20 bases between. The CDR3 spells CASSLGLGLASETQYF. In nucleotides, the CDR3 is TGTGCCAGCAGTTTAGGATTGGGGCTAGCGTCGGAGACCCAGTACTTC.

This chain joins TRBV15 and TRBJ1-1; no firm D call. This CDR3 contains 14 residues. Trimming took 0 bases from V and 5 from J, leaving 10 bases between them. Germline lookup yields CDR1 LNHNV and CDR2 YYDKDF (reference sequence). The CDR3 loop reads CATSRDREKTEAFF. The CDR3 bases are TGTGCCACCAGCAGAGATCGGGAGAAAACTGAAGCTTTCTTT.

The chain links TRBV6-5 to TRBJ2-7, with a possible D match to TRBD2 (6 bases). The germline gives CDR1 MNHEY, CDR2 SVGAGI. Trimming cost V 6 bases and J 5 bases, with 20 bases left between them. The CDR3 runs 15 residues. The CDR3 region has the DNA TGTGCCAGCAGGCCCTTCGGAGGGGCGGTCGACGAGCAGTACTTC. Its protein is CASRPFGGAVDEQYF.

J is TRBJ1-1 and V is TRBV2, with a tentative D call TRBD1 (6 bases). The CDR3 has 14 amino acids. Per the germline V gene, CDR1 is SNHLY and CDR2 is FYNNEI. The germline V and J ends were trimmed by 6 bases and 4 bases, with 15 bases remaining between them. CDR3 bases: TGTGCCAGCAGAGACCAGGGGAGAATCACTGAAGCTTTCTTT. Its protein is CASRDQGRITEAFF.

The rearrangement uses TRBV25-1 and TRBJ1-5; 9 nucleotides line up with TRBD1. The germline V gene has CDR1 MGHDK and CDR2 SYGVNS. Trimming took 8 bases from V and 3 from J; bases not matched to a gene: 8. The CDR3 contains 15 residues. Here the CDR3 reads CASGDRGLNNQPQHF. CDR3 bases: TGTGCCAGCGGAGACAGGGGGTTGAACAATCAGCCCCAGCATTTT.

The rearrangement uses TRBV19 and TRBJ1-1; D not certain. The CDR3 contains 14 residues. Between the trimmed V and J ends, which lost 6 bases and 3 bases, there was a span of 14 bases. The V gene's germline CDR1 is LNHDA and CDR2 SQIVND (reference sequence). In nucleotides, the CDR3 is TGTGCCAGTAGCCCCCGGGGTGGGTACACTGAAGCTTTCTTT. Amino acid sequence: CASSPRGGYTEAFF.

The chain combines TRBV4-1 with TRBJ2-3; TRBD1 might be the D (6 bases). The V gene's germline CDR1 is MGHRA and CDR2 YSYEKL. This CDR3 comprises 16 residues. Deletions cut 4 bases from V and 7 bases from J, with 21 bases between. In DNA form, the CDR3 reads TGCGCCAGCAGCCTTTCCAGAGGGGGAAAGTCAAATACGCAGTATTTT. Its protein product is CASSLSRGGKSNTQYF.

The CDR3 loop reads CASSLAAGGPFSYEQYF. CDR3 nucleotide sequence: TGTGCCAGCAGCTTGGCCGCAGGGGGCCCTTTCTCCTACGAGCAGTACTTC. The chain recombines TRBV5-6 with TRBJ2-7; TRBD1 matches 8 bases. This CDR3 comprises 17 residues. The germline gives CDR1 SGHDT, CDR2 YYEEEE. With 0 bases clipped from V and 0 bases from J, the junction kept 8 bases outside the gene matches.

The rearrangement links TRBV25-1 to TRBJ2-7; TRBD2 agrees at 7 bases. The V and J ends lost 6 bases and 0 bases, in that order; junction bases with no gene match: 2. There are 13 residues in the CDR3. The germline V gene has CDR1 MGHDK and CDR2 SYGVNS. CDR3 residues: CASSSGTSYEQYF. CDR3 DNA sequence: TGTGCCAGCAGCAGCGGGACCTCCTACGAGCAGTACTTC.

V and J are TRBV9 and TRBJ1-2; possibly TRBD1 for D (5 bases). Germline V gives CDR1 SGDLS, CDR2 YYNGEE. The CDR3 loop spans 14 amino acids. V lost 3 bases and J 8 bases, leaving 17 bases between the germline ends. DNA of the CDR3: TGTGCCAGCAGCGCGGACAACACGTTAGGAGGCTACACCTTC. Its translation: CASSADNTLGGYTF.

CDR3 loop: CASLRLVSGNTIYF. CDR3 in DNA: TGTGCCAGCCTCAGACTCGTCTCTGGAAACACCATATATTTT. The gene calls are TRBV6-1 and TRBJ1-3; D is ambiguous. The CDR3 has 14 amino acids. Per the germline V gene, CDR1 is MNHNS and CDR2 is SASEGT. Trimming took 8 bases from V and 0 from J, leaving 11 bases between them.